The clone carrying this TCR beta chain was recorded many times. Germline CDR1 reads MNHEY; CDR2 reads SVGEGT. The germline V and J ends were trimmed by 5 bases and 3 bases, with 13 bases remaining between them. This CDR3 spans 14 amino acids. The sample originates from a study of T cells in Graves' hyperthyroidism and ophthalmopathy. From RNA transcripts, TCR beta CDR3 regions were amplified. The study used the HTBI primer set for a first-round RT-PCR of the TCR CDR3. TCRdb passed the multiplex PCR reads through MiXCR, listing each CDR3 protein once. The sample lists a few hundred thousand distinct CDR3 sequences; approximately 17% were seen once. At least 3 on the Clinical Activity Score was recorded for ophthalmopathy patients, who also had NOSPECS grade at least 4 and duration under 3 months.

This receptor was obtained from a woman aged 60-70 years with Graves' ophthalmopathy. The chain combines TRBV6-2 or TRBV6-3 with TRBJ1-1; D possibly corresponds to TRBD1 (5 bases). Material: blood. The CDR3 here is CASSLQDLDTEAFF. The CDR3 DNA reads TGTGCCAGCAGTCTACAGGACCTGGACACTGAAGCTTTCTTT.